The 9 T cell receptor beta chains listed next were all sequenced from one sample in a study of T cell clonality in common variable immunodeficiency. The study, taken as a whole, reports: Common variable immunodeficiency TCR beta sequences reportedly had fewer deletions and N-nucleotide insertions.

Their specific antigens are unknown. Method: immunoSEQ multiplex PCR; TCRdb's copy keeps in-frame clones and lacks some. Its listing shows around 16,000 clones. Sequenced input: peripheral blood mononuclear cells. The receptors derive from a human donor with common variable immunodeficiency.

Worth noting for this clone: The CDR3 is cut off 3 residues early in the read; its end comes from the germline J gene. The chain employs TRBV30 and TRBJ2-7; 10 bases agree with TRBD1. This CDR3 contains 15 residues. Germline lookup yields CDR1 GTSNPN and CDR2 SVGIG (reference sequence). V trimming: 1 base; J trimming: 3 bases; junction bases outside the gene matches: 6. Incomplete CDR3 DNA: TGTGCCTGGAGTGGGTTAGGGGACAGGGGCTACGAG. Translated, it gives CAWSGLGDRGYE. The whole CDR3 protein is CAWSGLGDRGYEQYF.

As concerns this clone: The sequenced fragment ends 3 residues before the CDR3 boundary, so the rest is inferred from the germline J gene. The rearrangement joins TRBV5-1 to TRBJ2-7, with D perhaps TRBD1 (5 bases). Looked up from germline, CDR1 is SGHRS and CDR2 is YFSETQ. Between the trimmed V and J ends, which lost 0 bases and 2 bases, there was a span of 9 bases. The CDR3 contains 14 residues. CDR3 sequence: CASSLAGLPYEQYF. The covered CDR3 bases are TGCGCCAGCAGCTTGGCAGGGCTCCCCTACGAG.

In regard to this clone: The read ends 3 residues shy of where the CDR3 ends; the end is completed using the germline J gene. The chain is built from TRBV30 and TRBJ2-3; D is perhaps TRBD1 (5 bases). Germline V gene lookup returns CDR1 GTSNPN and CDR2 SVGIG (reference sequence). Trimming stripped 2 bases from V and 2 bases from J, with 14 bases between. The CDR3 has 15 amino acids. The covered CDR3 bases are TGTGCCTGGAGTCAGGGAATACCGGTCACAGATACG. Its translation is CAWSQGIPVTDT. The entire CDR3 sequence reads CAWSQGIPVTDTQYF.

A note on this clone: Sequencing ends 3 residues short of the CDR3 end; the germline J gene provides the rest. The chain carries TRBV18 and TRBJ1-5; possibly TRBD1 for D (6 bases). This CDR3 spans 13 amino acids. Germline CDR1 KGHSH, CDR2 LQKENI. Trimming left V 5 bases short and J 6 bases short, with 11 bases between. The part of the CDR3 DNA that was read is TGTGCCAGCTCAAGTGGAGGGGGTCAGCCC. Residues: CASSSGGGQP. The whole CDR3 sequence is CASSSGGGQPQHF.

Note on this clone: With the read ending 3 residues before the CDR3 end, the germline J gene is used to fill in that end. The chain links TRBV11-3 to TRBJ2-7; no clear D gene. Germline V gene lookup returns CDR1 SGHNT and CDR2 YENEEA. Trimming cost V 2 bases and J 0 bases, with 8 bases left between them. This CDR3 contains 14 residues. The sequenced part of the CDR3 DNA is TGTGCCAGCAGCTTAACCCCCAGCTCCTACGAG. Encoded protein: CASSLTPSSYE. The entire CDR3 protein reads CASSLTPSSYEQYF.

Concerning this clone: Read coverage stops 3 residues before the CDR3 terminus; the germline J gene supplies the remainder. V and J are TRBV10-3 and TRBJ1-3; 7 nucleotides align to TRBD1. Germline assignment: CDR1 ENHRY and CDR2 SYGVKD. With 2 bases clipped from V and 0 bases from J, the junction kept 1 base outside the gene matches. This CDR3 is 15 amino acids long. CDR3 bases read: TGTGCCATCAGTGAGAACAGGGGCTCTGGAAACACC. Translation gives CAISENRGSGNT. The entire CDR3 protein is CAISENRGSGNTIYF.

Comment on this clone: The read finishes 3 residues shy of the CDR3 end, and the germline J gene is used to complete it. This sequence joins TRBV7-9 and TRBJ1-2; no clear D. The CDR3 has 14 amino acids. Germline V gives CDR1 SEHNR, CDR2 FQNEAQ (reference sequence). Trimming pared 1 base from V and 4 bases from J, leaving 10 bases between. The CDR3 protein is CASSLEGRSYGYTF. The DNA read from the CDR3 is TGTGCCAGCAGCTTAGAGGGCAGGTCCTATGGC.

Regarding this clone: The read terminates 3 residues ahead of where the CDR3 ends, so the germline J gene completes it. This sequence joins TRBV5-1 and TRBJ2-7; 10 bases are a match to TRBD1. This CDR3 contains 14 residues. The germline gives CDR1 SGHRS, CDR2 YFSETQ. Trimming took 4 bases from V and 2 from J; bases not matched to a gene: 3. The CDR3 here is CASSTGQGAYEQYF. CDR3 DNA (partial): TGCGCCAGCAGCACCGGACAGGGGGCCTACGAG.

On this clone: The read terminates 3 residues before the CDR3 end, so the remaining end is supplied by the germline J gene. The V and J genes are TRBV7-2 and TRBJ2-3; D unclear. The CDR3 is made up of 11 amino acids. Per the germline V gene, CDR1 is SGHTA and CDR2 is FQGNSA. Deletions cut 2 bases from V and 5 bases from J, with 2 bases between. The CDR3 DNA, read in part, is TGTGCCAGCAGCTTACTAGATACG. This codes for CASSLLDT. The full CDR3 protein reads CASSLLDTQYF. The complete variable domain, with remaining parts taken from reference TRBV7-2 and TRBJ2-3, reads GAGVSQSPSNKVTEKGKDVELRCDPISGHTALYWYRQSLGQGLEFLIYFQGNSAPDKSGLPSDRFSAERTGGSVSTLTIQRTQQEDSAVYLCASSLLDTQYFGPGTRLTVL.